A selection of T cell receptor beta chains follows, all from one sample in a study of blood T cells in healthy people across ages. TCRdb reanalysed the 5' RACE reads using MiXCR and keeps one entry per CDR3 protein. The sample shows around 800,000 distinct CDR3 sequences, 53% of them seen only once. Sequencing was done on a sample of blood. These receptors were obtained from a man of 80 years or more in good health. Each CDR3 is given with its conserved first and last residue. The D gene is left open where the match is weak. Some rows mark clone size as missing; the rest say once, few, many or name a class of expanded clone.

few	TRBD2	TRBV7-9	TRBJ2-7	CASSLGTSGLRGYEQYF	TGTGCCAGCAGTTTGGGGACTAGCGGGCTAAGAGGCTACGAGCAGTACTTC
once	.	TRBV6-2/TRBV6-3	TRBJ2-7	CASSQNTYEQYF	TGTGCCAGCAGTCAAAATACCTACGAGCAGTACTTC
.	.	TRBV7-3	TRBJ2-7	CASSSSRGTYNEQYF	TGTGCCAGCAGCTCCTCGAGGGGCACCTACAATGAGCAGTACTTC
.	TRBD2	TRBV14	TRBJ2-1	CASSQRASGSAEQFF	TGTGCCAGCAGCCAACGGGCTAGCGGGAGTGCTGAGCAGTTCTTC
.	TRBD1	TRBV27	TRBJ2-7	CASSLRDSFGREQYF	TGTGCCAGCAGTCTACGGGACAGTTTTGGTCGCGAGCAGTACTTC
few	.	TRBV12-3/TRBV12-4	TRBJ2-6	CASSFEGSGANVLTF	TGTGCCAGCAGCTTTGAGGGTTCTGGGGCCAACGTCCTGACTTTC
.	.	TRBV6-5	TRBJ1-6	CASSYLGGLLHF	TGTGCCAGCAGTTACTTGGGGGGACTCCTCCACTTT
few	TRBD2	TRBV10-2	TRBJ2-6	CASLAGAGANVLTF	TGCGCCAGCTTAGCGGGAGCTGGGGCCAACGTCCTGACTTTC
.	TRBD1	TRBV5-6	TRBJ2-3	CASSLQGEDTQYF	TGTGCCAGCAGCTTACAGGGGGAAGATACGCAGTATTTT
.	TRBD2	TRBV20-1	TRBJ2-1	CSAPPKAGPYNEQFF	TGCAGTGCTCCACCCAAAGCGGGACCCTACAATGAGCAGTTCTTC
.	.	TRBV4-2	TRBJ2-2	CASSQDWRNTGELFF	TGTGCCAGCAGCCAAGACTGGAGGAACACCGGGGAGCTGTTTTTT
.	.	TRBV7-4	TRBJ2-3	CASSLVNQAHRDAYF	TGTGCCAGCAGCTTAGTTAACCAGGCCCACAGAGACGCGTATTTT
.	.	TRBV21-1	TRBJ2-1	CASIIPRPRDEQFF	TGTGCCAGCATAATACCCCGACCCCGGGATGAGCAGTTCTTC
.	.	TRBV12-3/TRBV12-4	TRBJ2-3	CASGKRVYTDTQYF	TGTGCCAGCGGAAAGCGGGTCTACACAGATACGCAGTATTTT
few	.	TRBV29-1	TRBJ2-3	CSVTGTAHRYAYF	TGCAGCGTTACCGGGACGGCACACAGATACGCGTATTTT
.	.	TRBV7-2	TRBJ2-7	CASSLDWGSVYEQYF	TGCGCCAGCAGCTTAGACTGGGGCTCCGTCTACGAGCAGTACTTC
.	TRBD1	TRBV5-1	TRBJ2-7	CASSSERDSDYYEQYF	TGCGCCAGCAGCTCTGAACGGGACAGTGACTACTACGAGCAGTACTTC
.	.	TRBV5-6	TRBJ2-1	CASSLALAIGEQFF	TGTGCCAGCAGCTTGGCCCTAGCGATAGGCGAGCAGTTCTTC
few	.	TRBV12-3/TRBV12-4	TRBJ2-3	CASSFRTQITDTQYF	TGTGCCAGCAGTTTTAGGACACAGATAACAGATACGCAGTATTTT
.	TRBD2	TRBV6-5	TRBJ2-3	CASSYTYPMRVAGVRGDTQYF	TGTGCCAGCAGTTACACCTATCCCATGCGTGTAGCGGGGGTACGGGGAGATACGCAGTATTTT